The entry that follows covers one TCR beta chain sequence. This entry belongs to a study of blood T cell repertoires in COVID-19. Study information: COVID-19 samples collected from the United States, Italy and Spain covered acute and convalescent phases. T cells, B-cell-depleted T cells, or PBMCs provided the cDNA or gDNA that served as material.

Per the study methods: Reference gene primer amplification yielded estimated nucleated cell counts. This table comes from immunoSEQ multiplex PCR, and its TCRdb copy is limited to in-frame clones, with some not included. V and J calls plus clone size are reproduced from that table; the DNA served to infer D and trimming. This table holds around 20,000 clones, approximately 90% found once. This receptor was obtained from a human donor in a cohort sampled during active COVID-19. The donor label of this sample is uncertain. The sequencing input was peripheral blood.

CDR3 loop: CASSLERDRDRETQYF. CDR3 bases: TGTGCCAGCAGCTTAGAGCGAGACAGGGATCGAGAGACCCAGTACTTC. The chain employs TRBV13 and TRBJ2-5; 7 bases match TRBD1. The CDR3 extends over 16 amino acids. The trim removed 1 base at V and 4 bases at J, leaving 9 bases unmatched. Looked up from germline, CDR1 is PRHDT and CDR2 is FYEKMQ (reference sequence).